These 20 T cell receptor beta chains originate from one sample sequenced in a study of control samples from healthy donors and cancer patients. Measured with immunoSEQ multiplex PCR; TCRdb has only the in-frame clones, and not every one. The table includes approximately 50,000 clones, about 92% detected once. The source material was PBMCs. The receptors stem from a man aged 25-45 years with colorectal cancer.

This clone appeared once. The chain carries TRBV6-4 and TRBJ2-5; 8 bases agree with TRBD2. There are 15 residues in the CDR3. With V trimmed by 6 bases and J by 2 bases, 8 bases remained unmatched. Looked up from germline, CDR1 is MRHNA and CDR2 is SNTAGT. The CDR3 coding sequence is TGTGCCAGCAGCCTTACTAGCGGATCACAAGAGACCCAGTACTTC. It specifies CASSLTSGSQETQYF.

The chain uses TRBV12-5 and TRBJ2-7; 9 bases align to TRBD2. Trimming at V came to 5 bases and at J to 3 bases, leaving 5 bases not matched to a gene. The CDR3 runs to 14 residues. Germline CDR1 and CDR2: LGHNT and FRNRAP. Here the CDR3 DNA reads TGTGCTAGTGGTCCGCGGGGGGGCGTCTACGAGCAGTACTTC. Translated: CASGPRGGVYEQYF.

The genes are TRBV24-1 and TRBJ1-6; unclear D gene. This CDR3 contains 12 residues. Trimming pared 8 bases from V and 11 bases from J, leaving 12 bases between. The germline V gene encodes CDR1 KGHDR and CDR2 SFDVKD. CDR3 DNA: TGTGCCACCATTCGGATAGGGCCACCCCTCCACTTT. Its translation: CATIRIGPPLHF.

V gene TRBV15 combines with J gene TRBJ2-1, with D possibly TRBD1 on 5 matching bases. This CDR3 region has 15 residues. Trimming left V 1 base short and J 0 bases short, with 7 bases between. Germline V gene lookup returns CDR1 LNHNV and CDR2 YYDKDF (reference sequence). CDR3 nucleotide sequence: TGTGCCACCAGCAGAGGTGACAGCTCCTACAATGAGCAGTTCTTC. Its protein is CATSRGDSSYNEQFF.

The rearrangement uses TRBV11-2 and TRBJ1-3; tentatively, D is TRBD1 (5 bases). Germline values: CDR1 SGHAT, CDR2 FQNNGV. V was shortened by 1 base and J by 2 bases, with 6 bases between the two germline ends. The CDR3 has 14 amino acids. The chain's CDR3 is CASSLAGTGNTIYF. In DNA form, the CDR3 reads TGTGCCAGCAGCTTAGCAGGGACTGGAAACACCATATATTTT.

This chain's CDR3 is CASSFRNEDEQFF. The CDR3 coding sequence is TGTGCCAGCAGTTTTAGAAATGAGGATGAGCAGTTCTTC. The J gene is TRBJ2-1, the V gene TRBV28, with D unresolved. V was shortened by 3 bases and J by 8 bases, with 11 bases between the two germline ends. Looked up from germline, CDR1 is MDHEN and CDR2 is SYDVKM. CDR3 length: 13 amino acids.

This clone was seen once. V usage is TRBV18 and J usage is TRBJ1-1; tentative D call: TRBD1 (5 bases). The CDR3 totals 12 residues. Trimming pared 3 bases from V and 8 bases from J, leaving 10 bases between. Germline assignment: CDR1 KGHSH and CDR2 LQKENI. CDR3 coding DNA: TGTGCCAGCTCACCTTCGACAGCAGAAGCTTTCTTT. Its protein is CASSPSTAEAFF.

V and J are TRBV19 and TRBJ2-4, with 8 bases identical to TRBD2. The germline V gene encodes CDR1 LNHDA and CDR2 SQIVND (reference sequence). After removal of 2 bases from V and 5 bases from J, the junction contained 2 bases not matched to a gene. The CDR3 loop spans 14 amino acids. In nucleotides, the CDR3 is TGTGCCAGTAGTATAAGCGGGAGACAAAACATTCAGTACTTC. This sequence encodes CASSISGRQNIQYF.

The rearrangement links TRBV6-1 to TRBJ2-7; TRBD2 agrees at 10 bases. Per germline, CDR1 MNHNS and CDR2 SASEGT. This CDR3 is built from 15 residues. V was pared by 2 bases and J by 9 bases, with 10 bases of the junction left unmatched. CDR3 nucleotide sequence: TGTGCCAGCAGTGAAAGCCTAGCGGGGGTTATGGTGCAGTACTTC. It is translated as CASSESLAGVMVQYF.

The genes are TRBV6-6 and TRBJ1-5, with D hard to call. V was trimmed by 5 bases and J by 0 bases, leaving 17 bases between them. Germline CDR1 MNHNY, CDR2 SVGAGI (reference sequence). This CDR3 contains 17 residues. The CDR3 nucleotides are TGTGCCAGCAGTCTTACCCCGGGAGGCCATAGCAATCAGCCCCAGCATTTT. Its translation: CASSLTPGGHSNQPQHF.

The V call is TRBV4-3, the J call TRBJ1-4; D unclear. Trimming stripped 0 bases from V and 7 bases from J, with 15 bases between. The germline V gene has CDR1 LGHNA and CDR2 YSLEER. The CDR3 length is 16 residues. CDR3 sequence reads: CASSQDGVRVGEKLFF. CDR3 DNA sequence: TGCGCCAGCAGCCAAGATGGGGTAAGGGTGGGTGAAAAACTGTTTTTT.

The gene calls are TRBV9 and TRBJ2-2, with D possibly TRBD1 on 5 matching bases. V was pared by 0 bases and J by 2 bases, with 14 bases between. There are 17 residues in the CDR3. Germline V CDR1 and CDR2: SGDLS, YYNGEE. DNA of the CDR3: TGTGCCAGCAGCGTAGGGGGTATGGGGCCTAACACCGGGGAGCTGTTTTTT. This sequence encodes CASSVGGMGPNTGELFF. The full variable domain, rest sourced from reference TRBV9 and TRBJ2-2, is DSGVTQTPKHLITATGQRVTLRCSPRSGDLSVYWYQQSLDQGLQFLIQYYNGEERAKGNILERFSAQQFPDLHSELNLSSLELGDSALYFCASSVGGMGPNTGELFFGEGSRLTVL.

This chain connects TRBV5-4 to TRBJ2-2, with D uncertain. The CDR3 contains 14 residues. From germline, CDR1 is SGHNT and CDR2 YYREEE (reference sequence). V was trimmed by 5 bases and J by 5 bases, leaving 13 bases between them. The CDR3 spells CASRARGETGELFF. DNA of the CDR3: TGTGCCAGCAGGGCTAGAGGTGAAACCGGGGAGCTGTTTTTT.

The chain is built from TRBV29-1 and TRBJ2-1, with unresolved D. Trimming left V 4 bases short and J 1 base short, with 11 bases between. The CDR3 spans 14 residues. Germline V gene data show CDR1 as SQVTM and CDR2 as ANQGSEA. The CDR3 spells CSVVGFASYNEQFF. CDR3 nucleotides: TGCAGCGTTGTGGGGTTCGCGTCCTACAATGAGCAGTTCTTC.

The chain links TRBV7-9 to TRBJ1-1; D ambiguous. CDR1 and CDR2 from the germline V gene are SEHNR and FQNEAQ (reference sequence). Trimming removed 1 base from V and 8 bases from J, with 11 bases in between. The CDR3 totals 13 residues. DNA for the CDR3: TGTGCCAGCAGCTTAGGAGTAGGCTCGGAAGCTTTCTTT. Amino acids: CASSLGVGSEAFF. Looking up the rest from reference TRBV7-9 and TRBJ1-1 gives the full variable domain: DTGVSQNPRHKITKRGQNVTFRCDPISEHNRLYWYRQTLGQGPEFLTYFQNEAQLEKSRLLSDRFSAERPKGSFSTLEIQRTEQGDSAMYLCASSLGVGSEAFFGQGTRLTVV.

This chain links TRBV29-1 with TRBJ2-1, with D possibly TRBD2 on 7 matching bases. Trimming shortened V by 3 bases and J by 1 base, and 13 bases separated the two germline ends. The V gene's germline CDR1 is SQVTM and CDR2 ANQGSEA. This CDR3 region has 15 residues. The CDR3, as DNA: TGCAGCGTTGACAGGGGAGGGGATTCCTACAATGAGCAGTTCTTC. As protein: CSVDRGGDSYNEQFF.

The chain recombines TRBV9 with TRBJ2-7; D possibly corresponds to TRBD1 (5 bases). The V end lost 6 bases, the J end lost 6 bases, and 13 bases lay between the germline ends. The germline CDR1 and CDR2 sequences are SGDLS and YYNGEE. The CDR3 length is 12 residues. The CDR3 sequence: CASIPRVGEQYF. The DNA for the CDR3 is TGTGCCAGCATCCCCAGGGTTGGCGAGCAGTACTTC.

V and J are TRBV24-1 and TRBJ2-2, with D uncertain. Germline V lookup: CDR1 KGHDR, CDR2 SFDVKD. Trimming pared 8 bases from V and 2 bases from J, leaving 8 bases between. This CDR3 has 13 residues. The CDR3 sequence: CATKARNTGELFF. DNA of the CDR3: TGTGCCACCAAAGCTCGAAACACCGGGGAGCTGTTTTTT.

The chain recombines TRBV27 with TRBJ2-6; D is possibly TRBD1 (6 bases). V shed 3 bases and J shed 1 base, with 19 bases lying between them. The CDR3 runs to 19 residues. Germline loops: CDR1 MNHEY, CDR2 SMNVEV (reference sequence). The DNA of the CDR3 is TGTGCCAGCAGTTTTCTACAGGGATTGGGAAGGTCTGGGGCCAACGTCCTGACTTTC. It specifies CASSFLQGLGRSGANVLTF.

The gene calls are TRBV5-4 and TRBJ2-1; 8 bases are shared with TRBD2. Germline CDR1 reads SGHNT; CDR2 reads YYREEE (reference sequence). The CDR3 length is 15 residues. The V and J ends lost 4 bases and 4 bases, in that order; junction bases with no gene match: 7. The chain's CDR3 is CASSPAGGWYNEQFF. CDR3 bases: TGTGCCAGCAGCCCCGCGGGGGGCTGGTACAATGAGCAGTTCTTC.